These T cell receptor beta chains were read from a single sample in a study of CD4 T cells in relation to SARS-CoV-2 and coronaviruses. Some clones are missing from TCRdb's copy, which holds only in-frame ones; the method was immunoSEQ multiplex PCR. Found here are some 68,000 clones, 85% to 95% of them singletons; the top ten hold 0.2% to 0.25%. Source material: naive CD4+ T cells from PBMCs. These TCRs come from a human donor in good health. The CDR3 runs from the conserved cysteine through the conserved F or W. Fields, in order: V gene, J gene, CDR3 protein.

>TRBV6-2/TRBV6-3|TRBJ2-2
CASSLDLLLATGELFF
>TRBV6-5|TRBJ1-5
CASSYSSQEAQHF
>TRBV12-3/TRBV12-4|TRBJ2-3
CASSLAWPDTQYF
>TRBV18|TRBJ2-5
CASSPTGGGETQYF
>TRBV14|TRBJ1-1
CASSQYVNTEAFF
>TRBV19|TRBJ1-1
CASSIGRPGNTEAFF
>TRBV5-1|TRBJ1-1
CASSLGGGGNTEAFF
>TRBV5-1|TRBJ2-3
CASAREGSTDTQYF
>TRBV7-8|TRBJ2-5
CASSLTSGTKETQYF
>TRBV4-1|TRBJ2-3
CASSQGTTTDTQYF
>TRBV9|TRBJ1-1
CASSRGTGAGNTEAFF
>TRBV28|TRBJ2-5
CASSGGAIETQYF
>TRBV5-1|TRBJ1-5
CASSLDRDQPQHF
>TRBV25-1|TRBJ1-4
CASRRQVNEKLFF
>TRBV5-1|TRBJ2-5
CASSVQPLAGVLRTQYF
>TRBV30|TRBJ2-3
CAWSDPGTSGGPTRTDTQYF
>TRBV5-1|TRBJ2-7
CASSLAHTSYEQYF
>TRBV28|TRBJ2-1
CALVRGGWGNEQFF
>TRBV10-1|TRBJ2-6
CASKTEGNVLTF
>TRBV5-1|TRBJ2-7
CASSLSSGQGLFYEQYF
>TRBV10-1|TRBJ2-5
CASSESKETQYF
>TRBV29-1|TRBJ2-3
CSVVRVALDTQYF
>TRBV27|TRBJ2-5
CASSLSIQETQYF
>TRBV19|TRBJ2-3
CASSINPDTQYF
>TRBV5-1|TRBJ2-2
CASSLREANTGELFF
>TRBV10-1|TRBJ2-1
CASSDGPGAATSYNEQFF
>TRBV27|TRBJ2-2
CASSFLTRGGATGELFF
>TRBV2|TRBJ2-3
CASSVQGRVNTQYF
>TRBV11-2|TRBJ2-1
CASRRIQGSSYNEQFF
>TRBV6-1|TRBJ1-5
CASSEEGTQPQHF
>TRBV19|TRBJ1-6
CASSATQGKGPNSPLHF
>TRBV28|TRBJ2-1
CASSQLAAHSYNEQFF
>TRBV9|TRBJ2-3
CASSHLDTQYF
>TRBV19|TRBJ2-6
CASRDSSGANVLTF
>TRBV28|TRBJ2-2
CASSLAGTGELFF
>TRBV7-3|TRBJ1-3
CASSWDRGNTIYF
>TRBV5-1|TRBJ1-4
CASSLRQGGEKLFF
>TRBV6-6|TRBJ2-1
CASREPGLASGNEQFF
>TRBV7-9|TRBJ2-5
CASSLGRDREMETQYF
>TRBV7-2|TRBJ1-4
CASSSSGMKGEKLFF
>TRBV5-1|TRBJ1-5
CASSLAGNQPQHF
>TRBV11-3|TRBJ2-1
CASSLGRGPYNEQFF
>TRBV5-5|TRBJ1-2
CASTLYRGTQGSGYTF